This T cell receptor beta chain is drawn from a study of technical replicates of blood from a few donors. Libraries were prepared by immunoSEQ multiplex PCR; TCRdb keeps only in-frame clonotypes and omits some of them. The data hold about 71,000 clones, with approximately 96% observed a single time. V shed 5 bases and J shed 6 bases, with 14 bases lying between them. In germline, CDR1 is SGHNT, CDR2 YENEEA. This CDR3 comprises 13 residues. The sequenced sample was T cells isolated from PBMCs. This clonotype was sampled from a human donor in good health. J is TRBJ2-7 and V is TRBV11-3; tentative D call: TRBD1 (6 bases). The CDR3 reads CASSTWTVSEQYF. As DNA, the CDR3 is TGTGCCAGCAGCACCTGGACAGTAAGCGAGCAGTACTTC.